This T cell receptor beta chain emerged from a study of blood T cell repertoires in COVID-19. Study overall: Acute and convalescent COVID-19 samples came from the United States, Italy and Spain.

The CDR3 length is 12 residues. The V end lost 6 bases, the J end lost 1 base, and 6 bases lay between the germline ends. Germline lookup yields CDR1 SNHLY and CDR2 FYNNEI. Source study methods: Reference gene primer amplification gave nucleated cell count estimates. Clones were read by immunoSEQ multiplex PCR, and TCRdb kept only the in-frame ones, dropping some. V and J calls and clone size are those listed in that table; D and trimming were worked out from the DNA. The sample records about 210,000 clones, 88% being singletons. Sequences were obtained from PBMCs or T cells enriched from blood (not recorded which). This receptor was obtained from a middle-aged woman with acute COVID-19. The chain has TRBV2 and TRBJ2-5; D is undetermined. For the CDR3, the DNA is TGTGCCAGCAGCTATATCCAAGAGACCCAGTACTTC. It is translated as CASSYIQETQYF.